This T cell receptor beta chain was sequenced in a study of T cell changes during pregnancy in multiple sclerosis. Trimming removed 6 bases at V and 0 bases at J, with 11 bases between. Germline V gene data show CDR1 as ENHRY and CDR2 as SYGVKD. CDR3 length equals 14 residues. Generated by immunoSEQ multiplex PCR, the TCRdb table keeps only in-frame clones and is missing some. Of about 110,000 clones listed, 92% are singletons. The source was peripheral blood, collected in the third trimester of pregnancy. The receptor comes from a female donor with multiple sclerosis, enrolled in a pregnancy study. V gene TRBV10-3 combines with J gene TRBJ1-1; D gene uncertain. The CDR3 nucleotides are TGTGCCATCAGGATGACACCTGTGAACACTGAAGCTTTCTTT. Its protein product is CAIRMTPVNTEAFF.